Below, 14 T cell receptor beta chains from the same sample are listed, as sequenced in a study of T cell responses to AZD1222 COVID-19 vaccine. Data came from immunoSEQ multiplex PCR; TCRdb stores just in-frame clones and leaves some out. This table holds 160,000 or so clones, just over 90% found once. The sequenced sample was peripheral blood, obtained 28 days after the second AZD1222 dose. The receptors derive from an adult who received the AZD1222 COVID-19 vaccine.

The rearrangement joins TRBV19 to TRBJ2-7; possible D gene TRBD2, 6 bases. The length of the CDR3 is 16 residues. The V gene lost 6 bases and the J gene lost 2 bases, with 20 bases spanning the gap. Germline V gene data show CDR1 as LNHDA and CDR2 as SQIVND (reference sequence). In nucleotides, the CDR3 is TGTGCCAGTAGCAAGGGACGACTAGGGGAACCCTACGAGCAGTACTTC. Translation gives CASSKGRLGEPYEQYF.

The chain carries TRBV7-3 and TRBJ1-2, with a weak D call TRBD1 (5 bases). V was pared by 5 bases and J by 4 bases, with 11 bases between. Germline V lookup: CDR1 SGHTA, CDR2 FQGTGA. CDR3 length: 13 amino acids. The CDR3 nucleotides read TGTGCCAGCAGCCCAGCGGGGGGCTATGGCTACACCTTC. As protein: CASSPAGGYGYTF.

The chain joins TRBV6-6 to TRBJ2-7; D assignment may be TRBD1 or TRBD2 (5 bases each). The germline V gene encodes CDR1 MNHNY and CDR2 SVGAGI (reference sequence). The CDR3 covers 16 residues. V gave up 5 bases and J gave up 4 bases, with 21 bases separating them. The CDR3 DNA reads TGTGCCAGCAGTATCGGGACCCTACGAAAGGGGTACGAGCAGTACTTC. Translation gives CASSIGTLRKGYEQYF.

This sequence joins TRBV4-1 and TRBJ2-7; the match to TRBD1 covers 9 bases. J gave up 0 bases and V 3 bases, and 6 bases lay outside the gene matches. Germline CDR1 is MGHRA and CDR2 is YSYEKL. The CDR3 has 16 amino acids. CDR3 DNA: TGCGCCAGCAGCCAGTCCGGGACAGGGCTCTCCTACGAGCAGTACTTC. Translated: CASSQSGTGLSYEQYF.

The chain joins TRBV6-5 to TRBJ1-1; D unclear. This CDR3 spans 13 amino acids. V lost 6 bases to trimming and J lost 1 base, with 9 bases between them. Germline loops: CDR1 MNHEY, CDR2 SVGAGI. The CDR3 DNA reads as TGTGCCAGCAGCGTTCGACAGAACACTGAAGCTTTCTTT. Protein sequence: CASSVRQNTEAFF.

The rearrangement links TRBV19 to TRBJ1-1; D is unclear. The CDR3 covers 12 residues. Germline V lookup: CDR1 LNHDA, CDR2 SQIVND (reference sequence). V shed 7 bases and J shed 2 bases, with 8 bases lying between them. CDR3 coding DNA: TGTGCCAGTACGCGGGGAAACACTGAAGCTTTCTTT. It is translated as CASTRGNTEAFF.

V and J are TRBV2 and TRBJ2-1, with 7 bases that match TRBD1. The CDR3 is 15 residues long. The ends lost 4 bases at V and 3 bases at J; junction bases unmatched: 6. The germline CDR1 and CDR2 sequences are SNHLY and FYNNEI. The CDR3 region is CASSVRTGNYNEQFF. Here the CDR3 DNA reads TGTGCCAGCAGTGTCCGGACAGGAAACTACAATGAGCAGTTCTTC.

This sequence joins TRBV5-5 and TRBJ2-3; D remains ambiguous. This CDR3 has 13 residues. Germline values: CDR1 SGHKS, CDR2 YYEKEE (reference sequence). Trimming left V 1 base short and J 5 bases short, with 8 bases between. The CDR3 loop reads CASSLFLGDTQYF. The CDR3 DNA reads as TGTGCCAGCAGCTTGTTCCTCGGAGATACGCAGTATTTT.

The rearrangement joins TRBV5-1 to TRBJ2-6; the match to TRBD1 covers 9 bases. Germline V lookup: CDR1 SGHRS, CDR2 YFSETQ. Trimming removed 0 bases from V and 0 bases from J; junction bases left unmatched: 7. The CDR3 runs to 19 residues. CDR3 nucleotide sequence: TGCGCCAGCAGCTTGGATTTTGGGACAGGGACCTCTGGGGCCAACGTCCTGACTTTC. The encoded protein is CASSLDFGTGTSGANVLTF.

V and J are TRBV7-9 and TRBJ1-6; D gene uncertain. CDR1 SEHNR and CDR2 FQNEAQ come from the germline V gene (reference sequence). V was shortened by 1 base and J by 11 bases, with 6 bases between the two germline ends. The CDR3 is 12 amino acids. The CDR3 bases are TGTGCCAGCAGCTTAGATTTCCCACCCCTCCACTTT. Amino acids: CASSLDFPPLHF.

This rearrangement joins TRBV7-6 to TRBJ2-7; TRBD1 matches 9 bases. After removal of 5 bases from V and 6 bases from J, the junction contained 11 bases not matched to a gene. The CDR3 sequence is 15 residues long. Per the germline V gene, CDR1 is SGHVS and CDR2 is FNYEAQ. The CDR3 DNA is TGTGCCAGCAGCGAAACAGGGGGCGAGTCTTCCGAGCAGTACTTC. Its translation is CASSETGGESSEQYF.

V usage is TRBV10-3 and J usage is TRBJ2-2, with 8 bases fitting TRBD1. This CDR3 region has 16 residues. Germline V lookup: CDR1 ENHRY, CDR2 SYGVKD. With 7 bases clipped from V and 5 bases from J, the junction kept 12 bases outside the gene matches. CDR3 nucleotide sequence: TGTGCCATCAAGGGGGTTGCGACAGGGGATACCGGGGAGCTGTTTTTT. This codes for CAIKGVATGDTGELFF.

The chain recombines TRBV12-3 or TRBV12-4 with TRBJ1-2; D perhaps matches TRBD1 (5 bases). CDR3 size: 12 residues. V gave up 4 bases and J gave up 10 bases, with 13 bases separating them. The CDR3 loop is CASSSTDKSYTF. The CDR3, as DNA: TGTGCCAGCAGTTCGACGGACAAGTCCTACACCTTC.

As DNA, the CDR3 is TGTGCCAGCAGCCCGTCAGGCCGCATGACTAACACCGGGGAGCTGTTTTTT. The encoded protein is CASSPSGRMTNTGELFF. The chain is built from TRBV7-3 and TRBJ2-2; D gene unclear. The V end lost 5 bases, the J end lost 2 bases, and 18 bases lay between the germline ends. The CDR3 is 17 residues long. Germline V gene data show CDR1 as SGHTA and CDR2 as FQGTGA. The entire variable domain, with the rest obtained from reference TRBV7-3 and TRBJ2-2, is as follows: GAGVSQTPSNKVTEKGKYVELRCDPISGHTALYWYRQSLGQGPEFLIYFQGTGAADDSGLPNDRFFAVRPEGSVSTLKIQRTERGDSAVYLCASSPSGRMTNTGELFFGEGSRLTVL.